This T cell receptor beta chain originates from a study of blood T cell repertoires in COVID-19. Background on the study: Sites across the United States, Italy and Spain contributed samples from acute and convalescent COVID-19. In each case, the material was cDNA or gDNA derived from T cells, B-cell-depleted T cells, or PBMCs.

Trimming cost V 5 bases and J 4 bases; bases outside gene matches: 5. The CDR3 is 14 residues long. Germline V CDR1 and CDR2: PRHDT, FYEKMQ (reference sequence). As processed by the authors: The assay estimated nucleated cells by amplifying reference gene primers. Sequencing was performed with immunoSEQ multiplex PCR; in TCRdb, only in-frame clones are kept and a portion is missing. V, J and clone size were drawn from that table, and D and trimming were deduced from the DNA. Of around 270,000 clones in the sample, around 87% were seen once. Sequenced material: peripheral blood. The chain combines TRBV13 with TRBJ1-3; 7 positions agree with TRBD1. The clonotype originates from a woman between 45 and 60 years old with acute or convalescent COVID-19. CDR3: CASSQTGSGNTIYF. DNA for the CDR3: TGTGCCAGCAGCCAGACAGGGTCGGGAAACACCATATATTTT.